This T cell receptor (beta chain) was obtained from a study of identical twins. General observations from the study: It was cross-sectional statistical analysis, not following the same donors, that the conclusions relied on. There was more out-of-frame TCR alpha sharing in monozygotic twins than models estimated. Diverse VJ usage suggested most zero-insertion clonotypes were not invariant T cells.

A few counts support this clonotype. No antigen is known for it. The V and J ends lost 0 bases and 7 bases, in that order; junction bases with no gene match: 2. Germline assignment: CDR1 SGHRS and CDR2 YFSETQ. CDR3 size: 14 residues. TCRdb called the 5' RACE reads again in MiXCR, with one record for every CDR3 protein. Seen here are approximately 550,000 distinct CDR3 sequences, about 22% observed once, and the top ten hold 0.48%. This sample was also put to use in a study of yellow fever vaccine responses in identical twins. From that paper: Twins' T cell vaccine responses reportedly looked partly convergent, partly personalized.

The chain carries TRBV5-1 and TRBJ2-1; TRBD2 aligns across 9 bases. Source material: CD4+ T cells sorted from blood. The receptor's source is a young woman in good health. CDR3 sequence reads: CASSLERGENEQFF. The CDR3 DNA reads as TGCGCCAGCAGCTTGGAGCGGGGGGAGAATGAGCAGTTCTTC.